This paragraph covers one T cell receptor beta chain sequence. The antigen remains undetermined. The CDR3 covers 16 residues. V gave up 4 bases and J gave up 0 bases; unmatched junction bases: 9. Germline V gene lookup returns CDR1 SGHNT and CDR2 YYREEE (reference sequence). This record belongs to a study of OX40 agonist ivuxolimab in advanced cancers. Sequenced by immunoSEQ multiplex PCR; TCRdb stores in-frame clones only, minus some. The sample has tens of thousands of clones, approximately 78% seen once. Study results and limitations: Specificity for antigen went undetermined in the expanded peripheral T cells.

The chain is built from TRBV5-4 and TRBJ1-2; 7 nucleotides agree with TRBD1. This clonotype originated in an adult with an advanced solid tumor such as melanoma, head and neck, liver or kidney cancer. This sample comprised CD4+ or CD8+ T cells sorted from blood, obtained in a trial of the OX40 agonist ivuxolimab. As DNA, the CDR3 is TGTGCCAGCAGCCAAGAAGGACAGGTCGCTAACTATGGCTACACCTTC. It translates to CASSQEGQVANYGYTF.